This is a list of T cell receptor beta chains from one sample in a study of OX40 agonist ivuxolimab in advanced cancers. Repertoires were generated with immunoSEQ multiplex PCR, while TCRdb's copy carries only in-frame clones and drops some. Among roughly 86,000 clones, 86% were seen once, and the ten largest hold under 2.5%. Specimen: CD4+ or CD8+ T cells sorted from blood, collected in a trial of the OX40 agonist ivuxolimab. The receptors were gathered from an adult with an advanced solid tumor such as melanoma, head and neck, liver or kidney cancer. The conserved cysteine and the conserved F or W are not part of the CDR3 here.

cdr3_aa: ASSSTGTWGTGELF; j_call: TRBJ2-2; v_call: TRBV13
cdr3_aa: ASVYRGNQPQH; j_call: TRBJ1-5; v_call: TRBV19
cdr3_aa: ASLAGRYEQY; j_call: TRBJ2-7; v_call: TRBV11-2
cdr3_aa: ASSLRPGKNTDTQY; j_call: TRBJ2-3; v_call: TRBV7-8
cdr3_aa: ASSPVGAYTEAF; j_call: TRBJ1-1; v_call: TRBV14
cdr3_aa: ASAPRGARDTQY; j_call: TRBJ2-3; v_call: TRBV6-5
cdr3_aa: ASRAGDLLGTEAF; j_call: TRBJ1-1; v_call: TRBV28
cdr3_aa: ASSLRGTGDGYT; j_call: TRBJ1-2; v_call: TRBV7-9
cdr3_aa: ASRRQNYEQY; j_call: TRBJ2-7; v_call: TRBV28
cdr3_aa: ASSQNLDRILRSYT; j_call: TRBJ1-2; v_call: TRBV4-2
cdr3_aa: ASRGMRAGQPQH; j_call: TRBJ1-5; v_call: TRBV6-5
cdr3_aa: ASSLSYTGELF; j_call: TRBJ2-2; v_call: TRBV7-8
cdr3_aa: ASSKRAGGKSSYNEQF; j_call: TRBJ2-1; v_call: TRBV5-1
cdr3_aa: ASSLGQGGLETQY; j_call: TRBJ2-5; v_call: TRBV11-2
cdr3_aa: ASSSRDRGRDEQY; j_call: TRBJ2-7; v_call: TRBV19
cdr3_aa: ASSLLVSGMKNIQY; j_call: TRBJ2-4; v_call: TRBV5-6
cdr3_aa: ASTIKGGSNQPQH; j_call: TRBJ1-5; v_call: TRBV19
cdr3_aa: ASSQVYPPEQF; j_call: TRBJ2-1; v_call: TRBV4-2
cdr3_aa: ASSLGQGASGELF; j_call: TRBJ2-2; v_call: TRBV5-1
cdr3_aa: ASTRLVGTGGFHEQY; j_call: TRBJ2-7; v_call: TRBV7-6
cdr3_aa: ASSVYRATYNEQF; j_call: TRBJ2-1; v_call: TRBV19
cdr3_aa: ASSPGLYGPGQF; j_call: TRBJ2-1; v_call: TRBV14
cdr3_aa: ASSPSLVDSPLH; j_call: TRBJ1-6; v_call: TRBV7-9
cdr3_aa: ASSQDNPQPPY; j_call: TRBJ2-7; v_call: TRBV5-5
cdr3_aa: ASSYISTDTQY; j_call: TRBJ2-3; v_call: TRBV28
cdr3_aa: AIKSGSGDTQY; j_call: TRBJ2-3; v_call: TRBV10-3
cdr3_aa: ASSLAPGANYGYT; j_call: TRBJ1-2; v_call: TRBV7-2
cdr3_aa: AIMEGQGGSEQY; j_call: TRBJ2-7; v_call: TRBV10-3
cdr3_aa: AISAGAVSYNEQF; j_call: TRBJ2-1; v_call: TRBV10-3
cdr3_aa: ASRSGRGVNEQF; j_call: TRBJ2-1; v_call: TRBV13
cdr3_aa: ASSLAPGTGANEQF; j_call: TRBJ2-1; v_call: TRBV7-8
cdr3_aa: ASSIRGSYTEAF; j_call: TRBJ1-1; v_call: TRBV19
cdr3_aa: ASSNRYEQY; j_call: TRBJ2-7; v_call: TRBV6-5
cdr3_aa: ASSSGTVGAF; j_call: TRBJ1-1; v_call: TRBV6-5
cdr3_aa: ASSRAGGQPPNIQY; j_call: TRBJ2-4; v_call: TRBV5-5
cdr3_aa: ASTRGQAQDEQY; j_call: TRBJ2-7; v_call: TRBV7-2
cdr3_aa: ARSSSRPDDNEQF; j_call: TRBJ2-1; v_call: TRBV5-3
cdr3_aa: ASSIRQGRGNEQF; j_call: TRBJ2-1; v_call: TRBV19
cdr3_aa: ASSLEQYSDEQF; j_call: TRBJ2-1; v_call: TRBV11-1
cdr3_aa: ASSYSGSGNTQY; j_call: TRBJ2-3; v_call: TRBV5-5
cdr3_aa: ATSRGATQY; j_call: TRBJ2-5; v_call: TRBV15
cdr3_aa: ASSRGQPSYEQY; j_call: TRBJ2-7; v_call: TRBV28
cdr3_aa: ASSGRGYEQY; j_call: TRBJ2-7; v_call: TRBV10-3
cdr3_aa: SGGLAGGPRTQY; j_call: TRBJ2-5; v_call: TRBV29-1
cdr3_aa: ASSYSPQGRFVQF; j_call: TRBJ2-1; v_call: TRBV6-5
cdr3_aa: ASSQQGGGYT; j_call: TRBJ1-2; v_call: TRBV7-9
cdr3_aa: ASSLERRGGNEQF; j_call: TRBJ2-1; v_call: TRBV7-8
cdr3_aa: ASHRAREQY; j_call: TRBJ2-7; v_call: TRBV2